This entry is about one T cell receptor (beta chain). What it binds is unknown. These data come from a study of response to subunit inactivated influenza vaccine. The CDR3 sequence is 16 residues long. Germline-derived CDR1 and CDR2 are LGHNA and YNFKEQ. Losses at the gene ends were 1 base for V and 2 bases for J; bases not matched to a gene: 8. Each CDR3 protein gets one entry after TCRdb re-called the RT-PCR reads with MiXCR. There are about 580,000 distinct CDR3 sequences in the sample; 14% occur only once, and around 10% lies in the top ten. Regarding the study as a whole: Each seasonal influenza vaccination, the authors suggested, recruits few new T cells.

The TCR was taken from a man in his fifties or sixties who received an inactivated influenza vaccine. Sequencing was performed on PBMCs from blood, taken less than 13 days after vaccination. The rearrangement uses TRBV4-2 and TRBJ2-7; 7 bases map to TRBD1. CDR3 sequence: CASSQAAGQGAYEQYF. The CDR3 DNA reads TGTGCCAGCAGCCAAGCGGCCGGCCAGGGGGCCTACGAGCAGTACTTC.